This TCR beta chain was sequenced for a study of cytomegalovirus exposure and HLA in healthy donors. Overall study results and limits: The study reported that TCR beta sequences accurately predicted HLA-A and HLA-B alleles in most subjects. The study carried out a later analysis of TCR beta sequences. It associated around 17,000 of them with specific HLA alleles at a false discovery rate of 0.05.

About this clone itself: Its antigen is undetermined.

It was with 60 Vbeta and 13 Jbeta primers that the PCR ran. The data were produced by immunoSEQ multiplex PCR, yet TCRdb's version contains in-frame clones alone and is incomplete. The sample lists roughly 140,000 clones, approximately 78% seen once, with 3% in the top ten. The clonotype comes from a man aged 35 to 55 in good health and CMV-seropositive. The source material was PBMCs.

CDR3 region: CASKRDSGLVPYEQYF. CDR3 nucleotides: TGTGCCAGCAAGAGGGACTCGGGACTAGTGCCCTACGAGCAGTACTTC. The rearrangement links TRBV27 to TRBJ2-7; 8 bases agree with TRBD2. The germline V gene has CDR1 MNHEY and CDR2 SMNVEV (reference sequence). V lost 7 bases to trimming and J lost 2 bases; unmatched junction nucleotides: 13. There are 16 residues in the CDR3.